This entry lists 21 T cell receptor beta chains sequenced from one sample in a study of T cells in women clearing cervical HPV infection. Sequencing was performed with immunoSEQ multiplex PCR; in TCRdb, only in-frame clones are kept and a portion is missing. The listing records approximately 17,000 clones. Sequencing was done on a sample of blood buffy coat. These receptors were collected from a woman between 18 and 70 years old with a cervical HPV16 infection that either progressed to CIN3+ or cleared (not recorded which).

For this clone: Coverage ceases 3 residues before the CDR3 finishes, and the germline J gene fills in the end. The chain couples TRBV4-1 to TRBJ1-1; D is possibly TRBD1 (6 bases). Germline V gene lookup returns CDR1 MGHRA and CDR2 YSYEKL. CDR3 length equals 15 residues. Trimming stripped 3 bases from V and 0 bases from J, with 11 bases between. CDR3 residues: CASSQADRLNTEAFF. The CDR3 DNA, read in part, is TGCGCCAGCAGCCAGGCGGACAGACTGAACACTGAA.

Regarding this clone: The CDR3 is cut off 3 residues early in the read; its end comes from the germline J gene. The chain joins TRBV23-1 to TRBJ1-6; D remains ambiguous. TRBV23-1 is reported as an ORF; its role is uncertain. This CDR3 is 10 amino acids long. Trimming removed 10 bases at V and 7 bases at J, with 5 bases between. The CDR3 loop reads CATTNSPLHF. CDR3 DNA (partial): TGCGCCACTACGAATTCACCC.

Worth noting for this clone: The missing CDR3 end, 3 residues past where the read stops, is filled in from the germline J gene. The J gene is TRBJ1-2, the V gene TRBV5-1; D not resolved. V gave up 0 bases and J gave up 7 bases, with 16 bases separating them. CDR1 is SGHRS and CDR2 is YFSETQ in the germline V gene. This CDR3 is built from 15 residues. CDR3 DNA, as far as it was read: TGCGCCAGCAGCTTGGGAGGGCCAGGTCGTTCTGGC. The encoded protein is CASSLGGPGRSG. The full CDR3 reads CASSLGGPGRSGYTF.

Regarding this clone: The read terminates 3 residues before the CDR3 end, so the remaining end is supplied by the germline J gene. This rearrangement joins TRBV18 to TRBJ1-6, with a tentative D call TRBD1 (6 bases). V was shortened by 2 bases and J by 7 bases, with 12 bases between the two germline ends. Per the germline V gene, CDR1 is KGHSH and CDR2 is LQKENI. The CDR3 runs 15 residues. CDR3: CASSPSTGKNSPLHF. Partial CDR3 DNA: TGTGCCAGCTCACCAAGCACAGGGAAGAATTCACCC.

Turning to this clone: The read finishes 3 residues shy of the CDR3 end, and the germline J gene is used to complete it. This chain connects TRBV7-2 to TRBJ2-3; unclear D gene. V was trimmed by 7 bases and J by 6 bases, leaving 8 bases between them. CDR1 is SGHTA, CDR2 FQGNSA, per germline. The CDR3 sequence is 11 residues long. CDR3 DNA (partial): TGTGCCAGCACCCCAATTGATACG. Residues: CASTPIDT. The entire CDR3 is CASTPIDTQYF.

This clone is deemed medium-sized by its frequency. Read coverage stops 3 residues before the CDR3 terminus; the germline J gene supplies the remainder. The V call is TRBV10-3, the J call TRBJ2-2, with D possibly being TRBD1 (7 bases). V was shortened by 3 bases and J by 7 bases, with 15 bases between the two germline ends. The CDR3 totals 15 residues. Per the germline V gene, CDR1 is ENHRY and CDR2 is SYGVKD. The CDR3: CAISEVGGGHGELFF. CDR3 DNA, as far as it was read: TGTGCCATCAGTGAAGTTGGAGGGGGCCACGGGGAG.

Remarks on this clone: The read comes to an end 3 residues before the CDR3 does, leaving the germline J gene to fill in the end. The V gene is TRBV11-3, the J gene TRBJ2-1; TRBD1 matches at 7 bases. This CDR3 is 14 amino acids long. Germline CDR1 and CDR2: SGHNT and YENEEA. J gave up 9 bases and V 5 bases, and 10 bases lay outside the gene matches. This CDR3 reads CASSGEQGFFEQFF. CDR3 DNA, as far as it was read: TGTGCCAGCAGCGGAGAACAGGGGTTTTTTGAG.

With regard to this clone: The CDR3 end falls 3 residues outside the read, so it is completed with the germline J gene. Other DNA sequences in the same sample also yield this CDR3. V gene TRBV20-1 combines with J gene TRBJ2-2; TRBD2 matches at 7 bases. The CDR3 consists of 15 residues. From germline, CDR1 is DFQATT and CDR2 SNEGSKA (reference sequence). With V trimmed by 3 bases and J by 3 bases, 7 bases remained unmatched. CDR3 bases read: TGCAGTGCTAGGGTGGGGGGGGGACACACCGGGGAG. This sequence encodes CSARVGGGHTGE. The complete CDR3 sequence is CSARVGGGHTGELFF.

Of note for this clone: The missing CDR3 end, 3 residues past where the read stops, is filled in from the germline J gene. The rearrangement joins TRBV29-1 to TRBJ2-6; 11 bases map to TRBD2. Trimming removed 6 bases from V and 5 bases from J; junction bases left unmatched: 9. The CDR3 runs 16 residues. The germline gives CDR1 SQVTM, CDR2 ANQGSEA. CDR3 loop: CSVLLAGAPRANVLTF. The covered CDR3 bases are TGCAGCGTCCTACTAGCGGGGGCCCCTCGGGCCAACGTC. Full variable domain (remainder filled in from reference TRBV29-1 and TRBJ2-6): SAVISQKPSRDICQRGTSLTIQCQVDSQVTMMFWYRQQPGQSLTLIATANQGSEATYESGFVIDKFPISRPNLTFSTLTVSNMSPEDSSIYLCSVLLAGAPRANVLTFGAGSRLTVL.

Comment on this clone: The CDR3 end lies 3 residues beyond the end of the read and is filled in from the germline J gene. The chain couples TRBV7-9 to TRBJ1-1; tentatively, D is TRBD1 (5 bases). Germline lookup yields CDR1 SEHNR and CDR2 FQNEAQ (reference sequence). Deletions cut 0 bases from V and 5 bases from J, with 13 bases between. The CDR3 consists of 15 residues. CDR3 residues: CASSLAAGQGTEAFF. The part of the CDR3 DNA that was read is TGTGCCAGCAGCTTAGCGGCGGGGCAAGGGACTGAA.

About this clone itself: The read ends 3 residues before the CDR3 terminus; that terminus is restored from the germline J gene. The chain is built from TRBV28 and TRBJ2-2, with 11 bases aligning to TRBD2. Looked up from germline, CDR1 is MDHEN and CDR2 is SYDVKM. The V gene end was trimmed by 10 bases and the J gene end by 0 bases; junction bases not matched to a gene: 4. The CDR3 covers 15 residues. The sequenced CDR3 bases are TGTGCCACCATACTAGCGGGAGCGAACACCGGGGAG. Its translation is CATILAGANTGE. The whole CDR3 reads CATILAGANTGELFF.

On this clone itself: The CDR3 end falls 3 residues outside the read, so it is completed with the germline J gene. This chain links TRBV28 with TRBJ2-7; 7 bases agree with TRBD2. The CDR3 covers 14 residues. CDR1 MDHEN and CDR2 SYDVKM come from the germline V gene. V lost 5 bases, J lost 6 bases, and 10 bases stayed unmatched. CDR3 DNA (partial): TGTGCCAGCAGTCTAAGCGGGGTTCCGTTCGAG. Protein sequence: CASSLSGVPFE. The full CDR3 reads CASSLSGVPFEQYF.

The CDR3 region is CASSLGAASNEQFF. Partial CDR3 DNA: TGTGCCAGCAGCTTAGGGGCAGCTTCCAATGAG. The V and J genes are TRBV7-8 and TRBJ2-1; D not resolved. The CDR3 end falls 3 residues outside the read, so it is completed with the germline J gene. The CDR3 spans 14 residues. In germline, CDR1 is SGHVS, CDR2 FQNEAQ. The ends were cut back, 1 base at V and 6 bases at J, with 10 bases in the middle.

On this clone itself: The sequence runs out 3 residues before the end of the CDR3; the remainder is reconstructed from the germline J gene. The rearrangement uses TRBV19 and TRBJ2-7, with a tentative D call TRBD2 (5 bases). V was cut by 9 bases and J by 5 bases, with 17 bases left in between. The CDR3 totals 13 residues. CDR1 is LNHDA and CDR2 is SQIVND in the germline V gene (reference sequence). The DNA read from the CDR3 is TGTGCCAGCTATTCACCCGCGAGGGACGAG. Encoded protein: CASYSPARDE. The full CDR3 sequence reads CASYSPARDEQYF.

CDR3 sequence: CASSPQEGQNTEAFF. CDR3 DNA, as far as it was read: TGTGCCAGCAGCCCACAAGAAGGGCAGAACACTGAA. This sequence joins TRBV7-9 and TRBJ1-1; D call uncertain. The CDR3 is cut off 3 residues early in the read; its end comes from the germline J gene. Germline V gene data show CDR1 as SEHNR and CDR2 as FQNEAQ (reference sequence). V dropped 5 bases and J dropped 1 base, with 14 bases sitting between them. The CDR3 sequence is 15 residues long.

To note about this clone: The CDR3 goes on 3 residues after the read ends, and that part is filled in from the germline J gene. The V call is TRBV20-1, the J call TRBJ2-7; D possibly corresponds to TRBD2 (5 bases). CDR3 length: 13 residues. V lost 7 bases, J lost 0 bases, and 13 bases lay in between. Germline lookup yields CDR1 DFQATT and CDR2 SNEGSKA (reference sequence). The DNA read from the CDR3 is TGCAGTGTTGCGGGCAACCCCTCCTACGAG. It is translated as CSVAGNPSYE. The CDR3, in full, reads CSVAGNPSYEQYF.

The part of the CDR3 DNA that was read is TGTGCCACCGGGTCCCGGGAGACAGGTTTCGAAAAA. Translating gives CATGSRETGFEK. The CDR3 in its entirety is CATGSRETGFEKLFF. This chain connects TRBV7-9 to TRBJ1-4; D perhaps matches TRBD1 (6 bases). The read ends 3 residues before the CDR3 terminus; that terminus is restored from the germline J gene. Germline V gene data show CDR1 as SEHNR and CDR2 as FQNEAQ (reference sequence). Trimming removed 10 bases at V and 8 bases at J, with 23 bases between. The CDR3 length is 15 residues.

Points on this clone: With the read ending 3 residues before the CDR3 end, the germline J gene is used to fill in that end. The rearrangement links TRBV20-1 to TRBJ2-1; tentatively, D is TRBD1 or TRBD2 (6 bases each). This CDR3 is 15 amino acids long. Trimming shortened V by 0 bases and J by 2 bases, and 11 bases separated the two germline ends. CDR1 DFQATT and CDR2 SNEGSKA come from the germline V gene (reference sequence). CDR3 DNA, as far as it was read: TGCAGTGCTAGAGATGGCGGGACACCCTACAATGAG. The encoded protein is CSARDGGTPYNE. The CDR3 reads in full as CSARDGGTPYNEQFF.

Comments on this clone: Sequencing ends 3 residues short of the CDR3 end; the germline J gene provides the rest. The V and J genes are TRBV7-9 and TRBJ2-7, with D maybe TRBD1 (5 bases). The V and J ends lost 4 bases and 3 bases respectively, with 10 bases between them. The CDR3 extends over 13 amino acids. Germline V gene lookup returns CDR1 SEHNR and CDR2 FQNEAQ (reference sequence). Partial CDR3 DNA: TGTGCCAGCAGCTGGGGCAGCCTCTACGAG. Amino acid sequence: CASSWGSLYE. In full, the CDR3 is CASSWGSLYEQYF.

This clone is called medium-sized based on its frequency. The read terminates 3 residues ahead of where the CDR3 ends, so the germline J gene completes it. The V and J genes are TRBV5-1 and TRBJ2-2; TRBD1 agrees at 8 bases. J was trimmed by 4 bases and V by 1 base; bases with no gene match: 6. Germline assignment: CDR1 SGHRS and CDR2 YFSETQ. The length of the CDR3 is 16 residues. CDR3 sequence: CASSLIPTGGTGELFF. Incomplete CDR3 DNA: TGCGCCAGCAGCTTGATCCCTACAGGGGGCACCGGGGAG.

About this clone: The CDR3 end is not reached by the read, which stops 3 residues before it; the germline J gene fills it in. The genes are TRBV10-3 and TRBJ2-7; no definite D call. Germline CDR1 reads ENHRY; CDR2 reads SYGVKD. V lost 0 bases, J lost 3 bases, and 3 bases lay in between. The CDR3 covers 12 residues. This CDR3 is CAISESRYEQYF. The sequenced part of the CDR3 DNA is TGTGCCATCAGTGAGTCCCGCTACGAG.